This record covers a single T cell receptor beta chain. The target of this receptor is not known. No much larger clonotype is one base removed from it; base qualities were not supplied. The record originates from a study of PD-1 blockade in classical Hodgkin lymphoma (dated by TCRdb to between 2020 and 2021). With regard to the full study: Nivolumab dosing was 3 mg/kg intravenously every 2 weeks, continuing until either disease progression or unacceptable toxicity. The study used TCR beta sequencing and CyTOF to define a peripheral blood immune signature of response to PD-1 blockade in classical Hodgkin lymphoma.

The time point label on this specimen signifies: cycle 4 day 1 (C4D1), after 6 weeks of nivolumab. All trial patients had relapsed after autologous stem cell transplantation, with cohorts A, B and C differing in prior brentuximab vedotin exposure. CD4+ T cells were purified from thawed PBMCs by magnetic negative selection with a Miltenyi CD4+ T cell isolation kit. The trial cohort included 45 to 65 patients with relapsed/refractory classical Hodgkin lymphoma, and each patient had a best overall response of complete response, partial response or progressive disease. In the multi-cohort phase II CheckMate 205 trial, trial patients received single-agent nivolumab. An independent review committee assessed best overall response by applying the 2007 International Working Group response criteria. Trial PBMCs were collected immediately before nivolumab initiation (C1D1) and during therapy at cycle 2 day 1 and cycle 4 day 1. After peripheral blood was drawn into 8 mL Vacutainer Cell Preparation Tubes, PBMCs were isolated by centrifugation and then cryopreserved. Purified CD4+ and CD8+ fractions were prepared only for cases where an additional PBMC sample was available. On LS columns in a quadroMACS separator, the magnetically labelled cells were depleted, and the flow-through was collected as the purified fraction.

Genomic DNA was extracted with the Qiagen DNeasy kit from unsorted PBMCs and from negatively selected CD4+ and CD8+ fractions. Using primers that anneal to V and J segments, immunoSEQ multiplex PCR amplified the TCR beta CDR3 regions. Amplification bias was minimized using a synthetic immune receptor repertoire, and residual bias was removed computationally after sequencing. Concerning the study's data processing: Custom Python scripts were used to quantify repertoire diversity as the Shannon entropy index. Unsorted, CD4+ and CD8+ repertoires were analyzed separately, except in combined analyses where CD4+ and CD8+ sequences were merged in silico. Clonal expansion was defined as at least a 2-fold frequency increase after treatment relative to C1D1, with a pseudocount of 0.5 for undetected baseline clones. Clones with 0 or 1 copy at C1D1 were defined as singleton clones, while clones with 2 or more copies were defined as non-singleton clones. Clones expanded in unsorted samples were annotated as CD4+, CD8+ or unknown by matching protein sequences in sorted samples from the same patient. Wilcoxon tests were applied to paired samples to test diversity changes from C1D1 to C4D1. TCRdb holds this immuneACCESS table with in-frame rearrangements only. Some clones are missing; in checked studies, unresolved V genes explain under half, and the rest has no known cause. V and J calls and clone size are given by that table; D and trimming were obtained from the DNA. The sample table contains fewer than 35,000 clones; only one count was recorded for 90% to 95% of them. Jointly, the top ten make up 0.25% to 0.35% of the sample.

The CDR3 holds 16 amino acids from the cysteine to the phenylalanine. CDR3 DNA only is kept here, 48 bases in frame from base 1. Looking up the germline V gene yields CDR1 MDHEN and CDR2 SYDVKM. For this chain, trimming is 6 bases at the V end and 0 bases at the J end, and the number of junction bases without a gene match is 11. Overall study outcomes, separate from this receptor: The study covered only a single clinical trial cohort, and the causes of the repertoire differences, possibly disease activity or prior therapy, were still not defined. Diversity was lower in patients who began nivolumab less than 1 year after ASCT, so these patients were left out of later analyses to avoid confounding by immune reconstitution. A significant rise by C4D1 was seen in CD4+ but not CD8+ TCR diversity (p=0.0027 vs p=0.16), with the rise being most apparent in complete responders (p=0.02). Among trial patients, those achieving complete response had baseline diversity similar to that of newly diagnosed patients, while diversity was significantly lower in partial responders and progressors. Baseline TCR diversity was reported to be lower in newly diagnosed patients than in healthy donors, and even lower in relapsed/refractory patients.

The chain is assembled from TRBV28 and TRBJ2-7, with 7 bases matching TRBD2. The clonotype comes from a human donor with classical Hodgkin lymphoma. Specimen: CD4+ T cells from blood, collected before the fourth cycle of nivolumab. The DNA reads as follows: TGTGCCAGCAGAATGCCTGGGGGGGAAGGCTCCTACGAGCAGTACTTC. It translates to CASRMPGGEGSYEQYF.